This entry features one T cell receptor (beta chain) sequence. Its antigen remains unknown. Library preparation (for TCRbeta) was performed with unique molecular identifiers. TCRdb re-derived calls from the PCR reads in MiXCR, one entry per CDR3 protein. Altogether approximately 980,000 distinct CDR3 sequences are present, about 29% being singletons, with the ten largest covering about 28%. V was trimmed by 8 bases and J by 2 bases, leaving 21 bases between them. The CDR3 sequence is 16 residues long. CDR1 and CDR2 from the germline V gene are MGHDK and SYGVNS. The data stem from a study of T-cell reconstitution after alpha-beta-depleted transplantation in children. Study results and limitations: Several hundred graft clones that had expanded were reportedly the source of alpha-beta T cells about two months after transplant.

This sample comprised PBMCs, mostly from graft donor cells, obtained 360 days after TCRalphabeta/CD19-depleted stem cell transplant. The clonotype was recovered from a boy less than two years old who had a stem cell transplant for SCID, so the T cells may come from the graft donor. The chain is built from TRBV25-1 and TRBJ2-5, with D possibly being TRBD1 (6 bases). The CDR3: CASPDGEGVPQETQYF. DNA for the CDR3: TGTGCCAGCCCGGACGGAGAGGGGGTCCCTCAAGAGACCCAGTACTTC. The full variable domain, its missing parts supplied by reference TRBV25-1 and TRBJ2-5, is EADIYQTPRYLVIGTGKKITLECSQTMGHDKMYWYQQDPGMELHLIHYSYGVNSTEKGDLSSESTVSRIRTEHFPLTLESARPSHTSQYLCASPDGEGVPQETQYFGPGTRLLVL.